This T cell receptor beta chain was recorded in a study of blood T cell repertoires in COVID-19. Study-wide background: COVID-19 samples from acute and convalescent phases originated in the United States, Italy and Spain.

The length of the CDR3 is 12 residues. Trimming removed 6 bases from V and 5 bases from J, with 11 bases in between. Per the germline V gene, CDR1 is MNHEY and CDR2 is SVGAGI. Original handling: The authors estimated nucleated cell counts from reference gene primer amplification. Using immunoSEQ multiplex PCR, the repertoire was profiled, and TCRdb retains in-frame clones only, with some absent. That table supplies the V and J calls and clone size; D and trimming were determined from the DNA. This table has 200,000 to 250,000 clones, just under 90% appearing once. The rearrangement joins TRBV6-5 to TRBJ2-7; TRBD1 might be the D (6 bases). The clonotype comes from a man aged 30 to 39 with COVID-19, enrolled during active disease. The sample taken for sequencing was peripheral blood. As DNA, the CDR3 is TGTGCCAGCAGCCAGGGGTTGGACGAGCAGTACTTC. Residues: CASSQGLDEQYF.